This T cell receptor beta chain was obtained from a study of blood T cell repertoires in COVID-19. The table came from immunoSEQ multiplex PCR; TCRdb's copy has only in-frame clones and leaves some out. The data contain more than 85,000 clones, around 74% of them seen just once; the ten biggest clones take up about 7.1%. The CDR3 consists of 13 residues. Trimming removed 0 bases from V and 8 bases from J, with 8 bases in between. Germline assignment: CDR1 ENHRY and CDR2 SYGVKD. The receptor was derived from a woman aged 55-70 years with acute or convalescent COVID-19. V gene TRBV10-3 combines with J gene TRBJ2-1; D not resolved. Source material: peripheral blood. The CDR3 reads CAISESMSDEQFF. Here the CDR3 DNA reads TGTGCCATCAGTGAGTCGATGTCGGATGAGCAGTTCTTC.